These 8 T cell receptor beta chains share one sample of origin, sequenced in a study of control samples from healthy donors and cancer patients. The data were produced by immunoSEQ multiplex PCR, yet TCRdb's version contains in-frame clones alone and is incomplete. Among about 120,000 clones, approximately 89% were seen once, and the ten largest hold just under 3%. Sequencing input: blood. These TCRs come from a man in his sixties in good health.

The V gene is TRBV18, the J gene TRBJ2-2, with D tentatively TRBD1 (6 bases). Germline CDR1 reads KGHSH; CDR2 reads LQKENI. The CDR3 spans 14 residues. V was clipped by 4 bases and J by 3 bases, with 9 bases between them. The CDR3 nucleotides are TGTGCCAGCTCACAGGGGGTTGACACCGGGGAGCTGTTTTTT. Translation gives CASSQGVDTGELFF.

The chain couples TRBV3-1 (or the pseudogene TRBV3-2) to TRBJ1-2, with a tentative D call TRBD1 (5 bases). V lost 0 bases and J 8 bases, leaving 16 bases between the germline ends. Looked up from germline, CDR1 is LGHDT and CDR2 is YNNKEL (reference sequence). The length of the CDR3 is 15 residues. CDR3 DNA: TGTGCCAGCAGCCAAGATGTGAAGGGGAGGGGAGGCTACACCTTC. Amino acids: CASSQDVKGRGGYTF.

V gene TRBV18 combines with J gene TRBJ1-1, with 7 bases lining up with TRBD1. Per germline, CDR1 KGHSH and CDR2 LQKENI. This CDR3 is built from 13 residues. J was trimmed by 0 bases and V by 7 bases; bases with no gene match: 2. This CDR3 is CASLTGLNTEAFF. The CDR3 DNA follows: TGTGCCAGCTTGACAGGGCTGAACACTGAAGCTTTCTTT.

The CDR3 DNA follows: TGTGCCAGCAAAATAACAGGGGGCGGCCAAGATACGCAGTATTTT. Its translation is CASKITGGGQDTQYF. The chain joins TRBV28 to TRBJ2-3; 9 nucleotides line up with TRBD1. The trim removed 7 bases at V and 5 bases at J, leaving 10 bases unmatched. The CDR3 loop spans 15 amino acids. Germline V lookup: CDR1 MDHEN, CDR2 SYDVKM. Full variable domain (missing parts from reference TRBV28 and TRBJ2-3): DVKVTQSSRYLVKRTGEKVFLECVQDMDHENMFWYRQDPGLGLRLIYFSYDVKMKEKGDIPEGYSVSREKKERFSLILESASTNQTSMYLCASKITGGGQDTQYFGPGTRLTVL.

The chain employs TRBV19 and TRBJ2-1, with a tentative D call TRBD2 (6 bases). The V end lost 6 bases, the J end lost 0 bases, and 12 bases lay between the germline ends. The V gene's germline CDR1 is LNHDA and CDR2 SQIVND (reference sequence). This CDR3 contains 15 residues. CDR3 residues: CASREGQSSYNEQFF. CDR3 sequence (DNA): TGTGCCAGTAGGGAGGGGCAGAGCTCCTACAATGAGCAGTTCTTC. The full variable domain, its missing parts supplied by reference TRBV19 and TRBJ2-1, is DGGITQSPKYLFRKEGQNVTLSCEQNLNHDAMYWYRQDPGQGLRLIYYSQIVNDFQKGDIAEGYSVSREKKESFPLTVTSAQKNPTAFYLCASREGQSSYNEQFFGPGTRLTVL.

V gene TRBV3-1 (or the pseudogene TRBV3-2) combines with J gene TRBJ1-5; D is undetermined. V lost 1 base, J lost 6 bases, and 10 bases lay in between. Looked up from germline, CDR1 is LGHDT and CDR2 is YNNKEL (reference sequence). This CDR3 has 14 residues. Here the CDR3 reads CASSQGPGSQPQHF. In DNA, the CDR3 is TGTGCCAGCAGCCAAGGTCCGGGGAGTCAGCCCCAGCATTTT.

This clone was seen only a few times. The rearrangement joins TRBV10-3 to TRBJ1-6; the D gene is possibly TRBD1 (6 bases). This CDR3 is 17 amino acids long. V was cut by 4 bases and J by 6 bases, with 19 bases left in between. The germline V gene has CDR1 ENHRY and CDR2 SYGVKD. CDR3 coding DNA: TGTGCCATCAGTGGGCCCCCGTCAGGGGCGGTTAATTCACCCCTCCACTTT. This translates into CAISGPPSGAVNSPLHF.

V is TRBV28 and J is TRBJ1-2; 7 bases are shared with TRBD1. The germline V gene encodes CDR1 MDHEN and CDR2 SYDVKM. The V segment lost 10 bases and the J segment 2 bases; nucleotides outside the gene matches: 7. The CDR3 runs to 13 residues. CDR3 in amino acids: CAIHRGGNYGYTF. CDR3 DNA: TGTGCCATTCACAGGGGTGGAAACTATGGCTACACCTTC.